A selection of T cell receptor beta chains follows, all from one sample in a study of T cell responses to AZD1222 COVID-19 vaccine. TCRdb's copy holds only in-frame clones and misses some; the assay was immunoSEQ multiplex PCR. Among around 170,000 clones listed, approximately 90% were seen once. The source was peripheral blood, collected on day 0 of AZD1222 vaccination. Every receptor here comes from an adult in good health. The CDR3 runs from the conserved cysteine through the conserved F or W. A D gene is named only where the DNA matches it firmly. The size field is filled for only some rows; it gives once, few, many or a size class.

TRBJ1-3 | NA | TRBV15 | NA | TGTGCCACCAGCAGAGGGGCGAGCTCTGGAAACACCATATATTTT | CATSRGASSGNTIYF
TRBJ1-1 | NA | TRBV9 | NA | TGTGCCAGCAGCCGCTGGGAGTGGGGGGTCACTGAAGCTTTCTTT | CASSRWEWGVTEAFF
TRBJ2-7 | NA | TRBV9 | NA | TGTGCCAGCAGCGCCTTGGGAGGGGGCGCATACGAGCAGTACTTC | CASSALGGGAYEQYF
TRBJ2-1 | TRBD2 | TRBV27 | NA | TGTGCCAGCAGTTTAAGACTAGCGGGAGGGATTGAGCAGTTCTTC | CASSLRLAGGIEQFF
TRBJ2-3 | NA | TRBV27 | NA | TGTGCCAGCAGGGGTAATACGCAGTATTTT | CASRGNTQYF
TRBJ1-4 | TRBD1 | TRBV4-2 | once | TGTGCCAGCAGCCAGGGACAGGGAGTTGAAAAACTGTTTTTT | CASSQGQGVEKLFF
TRBJ2-1 | TRBD2 | TRBV28 | NA | TGTGCCACTACATACGGACTAGGATGGAATGAGCAGTTCTTC | CATTYGLGWNEQFF
TRBJ2-3 | NA | TRBV18 | NA | TGTGCCAGCTCTCCACCCGTGGGCGCGCCCCTAGGCATAAATACGCAGTATTTT | CASSPPVGAPLGINTQYF
TRBJ2-7 | NA | TRBV12-2 | NA | TGTGCAAGTCGCTTAAAACTGGGACTAGCGGGGCGACCCCACGAGCAGTACTTC | CASRLKLGLAGRPHEQYF
TRBJ1-5 | NA | TRBV2 | NA | TGTGCCAGCAGTGAAAATATGGATCAGCCCCAGCATTTT | CASSENMDQPQHF
TRBJ2-7 | NA | TRBV3-1/TRBV3-2 | NA | TGTGCCAGCAGCCAAGTACCGGGCCTCCTGGGATCGAGAGACGAGCAGTACTTC | CASSQVPGLLGSRDEQYF
TRBJ2-1 | NA | TRBV3-1/TRBV3-2 | few | TGTGCCAGCAGCCAAGTCGGAGTGGGGGGAGCCCTCTACAATGAGCAGTTCTTC | CASSQVGVGGALYNEQFF
TRBJ2-1 | NA | TRBV28 | NA | TGTGCCAGCTCCCTAGGGGGGGCCTCCTACAATGAGCAGTTCTTC | CASSLGGASYNEQFF
TRBJ1-1 | TRBD1 | TRBV5-4 | NA | TGTGCCAGCAGCTTGGGGACAGGGTCCACTGAAGCTTTCTTT | CASSLGTGSTEAFF
TRBJ2-3 | NA | TRBV5-1 | NA | TGCGCCAGCAGCTTGGGGGATTTTGGGAGCACAGATACGCAGTATTTT | CASSLGDFGSTDTQYF
TRBJ2-3 | NA | TRBV27 | NA | TGTGCCAGCAGCAGGGGGGGGACAGATACGCAGTATTTT | CASSRGGTDTQYF